Each of the 13 T cell receptor beta chains below was sequenced from the same sample in a study of T cell responses to AZD1222 COVID-19 vaccine. Repertoires were generated with immunoSEQ multiplex PCR, while TCRdb's copy carries only in-frame clones and drops some. The sample consists of roughly 45,000 clones, over 70% of them appearing once. This sample comprised peripheral blood, obtained 28 days after the second AZD1222 dose. The receptors derive from an adult who received the AZD1222 COVID-19 vaccine.

This chain joins TRBV3-1 (or the pseudogene TRBV3-2) and TRBJ2-3; D call uncertain. Trimming removed 1 base from V and 1 base from J, with 9 bases in between. In germline, CDR1 is LGHDT, CDR2 YNNKEL (reference sequence). The CDR3 runs to 15 residues. The CDR3 region is CASSQVNLRTDTQYF. DNA for the CDR3: TGTGCCAGCAGCCAAGTGAACCTACGCACAGATACGCAGTATTTT.

The rearrangement links TRBV6-6 to TRBJ1-1, with TRBD1 as a possible D gene (6 bases). The V gene's germline CDR1 is MNHNY and CDR2 SVGAGI (reference sequence). The CDR3 totals 17 residues. V gave up 5 bases and J gave up 4 bases, with 23 bases separating them. The CDR3 is CASSRPPSINRATEAFF. Written as DNA, the CDR3 is TGTGCCAGCAGTCGTCCTCCGTCAATAAACAGGGCCACTGAAGCTTTCTTT.

This clone was observed once. The CDR3: CATSEARTGENIQYF. The CDR3 DNA reads TGTGCCACCAGTGAGGCACGGACAGGGGAAAACATTCAGTACTTC. The V gene is TRBV24-1, the J gene TRBJ2-4; TRBD1 matches 9 bases. CDR1 is KGHDR, CDR2 SFDVKD, per germline. This CDR3 contains 15 residues. The ends lost 4 bases at V and 5 bases at J; junction bases unmatched: 5.

V gene TRBV2 combines with J gene TRBJ2-7; 7 bases match TRBD2. Germline CDR1 reads SNHLY; CDR2 reads FYNNEI. V lost 4 bases and J lost 5; bases outside the gene matches: 8. The CDR3 loop spans 14 amino acids. In DNA form, the CDR3 reads TGTGCCAGCAGTGTGGGGGGGAAAAAGGACGAGCAGTACTTC. Amino acid sequence: CASSVGGKKDEQYF.

This chain connects TRBV27 to TRBJ1-1; D is possibly TRBD1 (6 bases). V lost 6 bases and J lost 1, with 18 bases in between. The germline gives CDR1 MNHEY, CDR2 SMNVEV (reference sequence). The length of the CDR3 is 16 residues. The CDR3 sequence is CASSQTGRWGNTEAFF. The DNA of the CDR3 is TGTGCCAGCAGCCAAACAGGGAGGTGGGGGAACACTGAAGCTTTCTTT.

The CDR3 DNA reads TGTGCCAGCAGCTTAACCCGGGAGCAAGAGACCCAGTACTTC. As protein: CASSLTREQETQYF. The chain employs TRBV7-9 and TRBJ2-5; possibly TRBD2 for D (6 bases). Germline CDR1 SEHNR, CDR2 FQNEAQ (reference sequence). V shed 2 bases and J shed 2 bases, with 9 bases lying between them. The CDR3 covers 14 residues.

This clone showed up just a few times. The chain employs TRBV11-2 and TRBJ2-6; D is undetermined. CDR1 is SGHAT and CDR2 is FQNNGV in the germline V gene. Trimming removed 2 bases at V and 2 bases at J, with 7 bases between. The CDR3 contains 15 residues. CDR3 in amino acids: CASSLYGTGANVLTF. As DNA, the CDR3 is TGTGCCAGCAGCTTATATGGGACTGGGGCCAACGTCCTGACTTTC.

This chain joins TRBV28 and TRBJ1-4; TRBD1 matches 8 bases. The CDR3 runs 15 residues. The ends lost 2 bases at V and 5 bases at J; junction bases unmatched: 4. In germline, CDR1 is MDHEN, CDR2 SYDVKM. CDR3 DNA sequence: TGTGCCAGCAGTTTACTCCGGGACAGGAATGAAAAACTGTTTTTT. As protein: CASSLLRDRNEKLFF.

V and J are TRBV10-1 and TRBJ1-2, with TRBD1 identical over 9 bases. V trimming: 5 bases; J trimming: 7 bases; junction bases outside the gene matches: 11. The CDR3 loop spans 15 amino acids. CDR1 WNHNN and CDR2 SYGVQD come from the germline V gene (reference sequence). The CDR3: CASSSRWDRERGYTF. The CDR3 DNA sequence: TGCGCCAGCAGTAGCCGCTGGGACAGGGAGCGTGGCTACACCTTC.

The chain carries TRBV21-1 and TRBJ1-2; the table calls TRBD1, which could not be checked here. TRBV21-1 is recorded as a pseudogene. The CDR3 runs 15 residues. Written as DNA, the CDR3 is TGTGCCAGCAGCAACCGAACAGGGTACCTCTATGGCTACACCTTC. Amino acid sequence: CASSNRTGYLYGYTF.

In its sample, this clone was seen a few times. The chain has TRBV11-2 and TRBJ2-2; D call uncertain. Germline lookup yields CDR1 SGHAT and CDR2 FQNNGV. The CDR3 loop spans 13 amino acids. V was cut by 11 bases and J by 1 base, with 11 bases left in between. The CDR3 is CAATVKNTGELFF. In DNA form, the CDR3 reads TGTGCCGCCACCGTCAAGAACACCGGGGAGCTGTTTTTT. Full variable domain (rest looked up from reference TRBV11-2 and TRBJ2-2): EAGVAQSPRYKIIEKRQSVAFWCNPISGHATLYWYQQILGQGPKLLIQFQNNGVVDDSQLPKDRFSAERLKGVDSTLKIQPAKLEDSAVYLCAATVKNTGELFFGEGSRLTVL.

V is TRBV5-1 and J is TRBJ1-1; possible D gene TRBD1, 6 bases. The germline gives CDR1 SGHRS, CDR2 YFSETQ. The CDR3 is 16 residues long. The ends were cut back, 1 base at V and 2 bases at J, with 15 bases in the middle. The CDR3 DNA reads TGCGCCAGCAGCTTGTCCCGGGACAAGACCAACACTGAAGCTTTCTTT. Amino acid sequence: CASSLSRDKTNTEAFF.

This rearrangement joins TRBV3-1 (or the pseudogene TRBV3-2) to TRBJ1-2; a weak D match, TRBD1 (6 bases). CDR3 length: 15 residues. The V and J ends lost 0 bases and 4 bases respectively, with 12 bases between them. The germline V gene encodes CDR1 LGHDT and CDR2 YNNKEL (reference sequence). This chain's CDR3 is CASSQDLSGAYGYTF. As DNA, the CDR3 is TGTGCCAGCAGCCAAGATTTGTCAGGGGCCTATGGCTACACCTTC.